The T cell receptor (beta chain) described here comes from a study of CD8 T cells in ankylosing spondylitis. Overall study findings and caveats: Disease-associated clones were reportedly significantly overrepresented in matched ankylosing spondylitis synovial fluid. Earlier reports found some motif variants in synovial fluid and blood in reactive arthritis. Ankylosing spondylitis blood appeared to be characterized by a TCR beta motif of 7 to 9 highly homologous variants.

The CDR3 is made up of 14 amino acids. In the case of this clonotype: Its specificity is unknown.

Generation of TCR beta libraries employed quantitative 5'-RACE incorporating molecular barcodes. TCRdb fed the 5' RACE reads into MiXCR, producing one record per CDR3 protein. The repertoire holds approximately 140,000 distinct CDR3 sequences, with roughly 18% as singletons. This TCR was sampled from a male donor with ankylosing spondylitis. The sequenced sample consisted of blood, either unsorted or a sorted T cell fraction (not recorded which). The chain joins TRBV12-2 to TRBJ2-4. TRBV12-2 counts as a pseudogene. In nucleotides, the CDR3 is TGTGCAAGTCGCTTGGGAATTCCTTTTTACATTCAGTACTTC. Protein product: CASRLGIPFYIQYF.